A selection of T cell receptor beta chains follows, all from one sample in a study of CD8+CD57+ T cells in acquired aplastic anemia. MiXCR was run by TCRdb on the reads, yielding one entry per CDR3 protein. Here the sample spans roughly 180,000 distinct CDR3 sequences, roughly half being singletons. Sequenced sample: sorted CD4+, CD8+, or CD8+CD57+ T cells (not recorded which) from PBMCs. Every receptor here comes from a human donor in good health. CDR3s include the opening cysteine and the closing phenylalanine or tryptophan. D genes are given only for firm matches. Part of the rows lack a size; the others show once, few, many or a class for expanded clones.

>NA|TRBV2|NA|TRBJ1-6
TGTGCCATCGGGGGCGGGGTGAATTCACCCCTCCACTTT
CAIGGGVNSPLHF
>many|TRBV7-9|NA|TRBJ1-1
TGTGCCAGCAGCTTCTCGCTGAACACTGAAGCTTTCTTT
CASSFSLNTEAFF
>few|TRBV3-1|NA|TRBJ1-6
TGTGCCAGCAGCCAAGGAGGGAACTTTGGTTCACCCCTCCACTTT
CASSQGGNFGSPLHF
>NA|TRBV24-1|NA|TRBJ2-6
TGTGCCACCTTCAGGGTCGCTGGGGCCAACGTCCTGACTTTC
CATFRVAGANVLTF
>many|TRBV20-1|NA|TRBJ1-1
TGCAGTGCTAGAGCAGACAGGTACACTGAAGCTTTCTTT
CSARADRYTEAFF
>NA|TRBV6-1|NA|TRBJ1-1
TGTGCCAGCAGTCCTCTTTTTAGGGGGAACACTGAAGCTTTCTTT
CASSPLFRGNTEAFF
>few|TRBV15|TRBD1|TRBJ1-1
TGTGCCACCAGCCTTACAGGGGTCACTGAAGCTTTCTTT
CATSLTGVTEAFF
>many|TRBV2|NA|TRBJ1-5
TGTGCCAGCAGTGGAGGAAACAGAAATCAGCCCCAGCATTTT
CASSGGNRNQPQHF
>many|TRBV2|TRBD2|TRBJ2-3
TGTGCCAGCAGTGTAGGGCGGGAGCACTTTGATACGCAGTATTTT
CASSVGREHFDTQYF
>NA|TRBV12-3/TRBV12-4|NA|TRBJ2-7
TGTGCCAGCAGGGGGCAGGGTCGGTACGAGCAGTACTTC
CASRGQGRYEQYF